The 24 T cell receptor beta chains below come from one sample, sequenced in a study of T cell repertoires in cytomegalovirus infection. TCRdb re-derived calls from the reads in MiXCR, one entry per CDR3 protein. Of hundreds of thousands of distinct CDR3 sequences in the sample, approximately 11% were seen once. Sequencing was performed on PBMCs. These receptors were taken from a human donor in good health (CMV status not recorded). Some clones in this sample may be carry-over from other donors' samples.

This clonotype showed up many times. This chain links TRBV19 with TRBJ2-1; no firm D call. Looked up from germline, CDR1 is LNHDA and CDR2 is SQIVND (reference sequence). Trimming shortened V by 0 bases and J by 9 bases, and 3 bases separated the two germline ends. The CDR3 has 11 residues. The CDR3 spells CASSIEGEQFF. CDR3 sequence (DNA): TGTGCCAGTAGTATAGAAGGTGAGCAGTTCTTC.

This clonotype was recorded many times. The J gene is TRBJ2-3, the V gene TRBV7-8, with TRBD2 identical over 13 bases. Germline CDR1 SGHVS, CDR2 FQNEAQ. Losses at the gene ends were 8 bases for V and 5 bases for J; bases not matched to a gene: 13. The CDR3 has 17 residues. CDR3 protein: CASSPFGLAGVRDTQYF. The CDR3 nucleotides are TGTGCCAGCTCCCCCTTCGGACTAGCGGGAGTTAGAGATACGCAGTATTTT.

This clonotype has ten or more counts. The V call is TRBV7-9, the J call TRBJ1-1; D might be TRBD1 (6 bases). This CDR3 spans 14 amino acids. V lost 4 bases, J lost 4 bases, and 13 bases lay in between. Germline V lookup: CDR1 SEHNR, CDR2 FQNEAQ (reference sequence). CDR3 sequence (DNA): TGTGCCAGCAGCTCTACACAGGGTGGCACTGAAGCTTTCTTT. Amino acid sequence: CASSSTQGGTEAFF.

This clonotype appeared a few times. The chain couples TRBV20-1 to TRBJ2-2, with 12 bases lining up with TRBD2. The germline gives CDR1 DFQATT, CDR2 SNEGSKA (reference sequence). The J segment lost 5 bases and the V segment lost 7 bases, leaving 5 bases of the junction unmatched. CDR3 length: 14 residues. CDR3 in amino acids: CSGRGLAGTGELFF. In DNA form, the CDR3 reads TGCAGTGGACGAGGACTAGCGGGAACCGGGGAGCTGTTTTTT.

This clonotype has at least ten counts. V and J are TRBV7-2 and TRBJ1-1; D ambiguous. In germline, CDR1 is SGHTA, CDR2 FQGNSA. V was shortened by 1 base and J by 0 bases, with 6 bases between the two germline ends. This CDR3 has 14 amino acids. CDR3 nucleotide sequence: TGTGCCAGCAGCTTAGAATTACTGAACACTGAAGCTTTCTTT. Translating it yields CASSLELLNTEAFF.

This clonotype was counted at least ten times. V is TRBV28 and J is TRBJ2-1; the match to TRBD2 covers 9 bases. The CDR3 sequence is 16 residues long. From germline, CDR1 is MDHEN and CDR2 SYDVKM. The V segment lost 5 bases and the J segment 5 bases; nucleotides outside the gene matches: 10. The CDR3 region is CASSRIAGETHNEQFF. The CDR3 nucleotides read TGTGCCAGCAGTCGGATAGCGGGAGAGACTCACAATGAGCAGTTCTTC.

This clonotype turned up a few times. V is TRBV7-9 and J is TRBJ1-4; unclear D gene. V was clipped by 5 bases and J by 8 bases, with 9 bases between them. Per the germline V gene, CDR1 is SEHNR and CDR2 is FQNEAQ (reference sequence). This CDR3 spans 12 amino acids. The CDR3 region has the DNA TGTGCCAGCAGCCCCGATGTAGAAAAACTGTTTTTT. Amino acid sequence: CASSPDVEKLFF.

This clonotype was seen a handful of times. The J gene is TRBJ2-3, the V gene TRBV24-1, with no clear D. Germline assignment: CDR1 KGHDR and CDR2 SFDVKD. The V end was cut by 3 bases, the J end by 1 base, with 4 bases between. This CDR3 is 13 amino acids long. The DNA of the CDR3 is TGTGCCACCAGTGATCAGGGCACAGATACGCAGTATTTT. Amino acid sequence: CATSDQGTDTQYF.

This clonotype was recorded a few times. This chain uses TRBV30 with TRBJ2-5; weak D call: TRBD1 (6 bases). This CDR3 spans 15 amino acids. CDR1 is GTSNPN, CDR2 SVGIG, per germline (reference sequence). The V and J ends lost 2 bases and 3 bases respectively, with 16 bases between them. CDR3 residues: CAWSWGTGREETQYF. For the CDR3, the DNA is TGTGCCTGGAGTTGGGGTACAGGGAGAGAAGAGACCCAGTACTTC.

This clonotype was observed at least ten times. The rearrangement joins TRBV4-2 to TRBJ2-1; 9 nucleotides match TRBD2. V lost 0 bases and J lost 3; bases outside the gene matches: 3. From germline, CDR1 is LGHNA and CDR2 YNFKEQ. The CDR3 consists of 16 residues. CDR3 sequence reads: CASSQDPSGIYNEQFF. CDR3 bases: TGTGCCAGCAGCCAAGACCCTAGCGGGATCTACAATGAGCAGTTCTTC.

The rearrangement links TRBV20-1 to TRBJ1-3; D is perhaps TRBD1 (6 bases). This CDR3 contains 14 residues. The germline V gene encodes CDR1 DFQATT and CDR2 SNEGSKA (reference sequence). Trimming shortened V by 8 bases and J by 2 bases, and 16 bases separated the two germline ends. The CDR3 region has the DNA TGCAGTCTCATAAGTCAGGGGACTGGAAACACCATATATTTT. It specifies CSLISQGTGNTIYF.

This clonotype occurred many times. V and J are TRBV28 and TRBJ1-4; 8 bases map to TRBD1. From germline, CDR1 is MDHEN and CDR2 SYDVKM. Trimming at V came to 5 bases and at J to 3 bases, leaving 5 bases not matched to a gene. This CDR3 spans 15 amino acids. In DNA, the CDR3 is TGTGCCAGCAGTCAATCGACAGGGGCTAATGAAAAACTGTTTTTT. Protein: CASSQSTGANEKLFF.

V gene TRBV20-1 combines with J gene TRBJ1-5; a weak D match, TRBD1 (5 bases). V lost 4 bases, J lost 4 bases, and 11 bases lay in between. CDR3 length equals 13 residues. CDR1 and CDR2 (germline): DFQATT, SNEGSKA (reference sequence). The CDR3 nucleotides read TGCAGTGCTATCCGGGACGGTAATCAGCCCCAGCATTTT. Protein sequence: CSAIRDGNQPQHF.

The chain recombines TRBV9 with TRBJ1-2; TRBD1 matches at 8 bases. The CDR3 has 14 amino acids. Germline V gene data show CDR1 as SGDLS and CDR2 as YYNGEE. With 0 bases clipped from V and 8 bases from J, the junction kept 6 bases outside the gene matches. The CDR3 DNA reads as TGTGCCAGCAGCGTAGTGGAGACAGGGGAAGGCTACACCTTC. It yields the protein CASSVVETGEGYTF.

In its sample, this clonotype was seen a few times. CDR3 DNA: TGCAGTGCTAGAGAGTGGGGACAGGGGAATGAGCAGTTCTTC. Amino acids: CSAREWGQGNEQFF. The genes are TRBV20-1 and TRBJ2-1; TRBD1 matches 10 bases. V lost 0 bases and J lost 7; bases outside the gene matches: 3. Germline loops: CDR1 DFQATT, CDR2 SNEGSKA (reference sequence). This CDR3 region has 14 residues.

The chain employs TRBV7-9 and TRBJ2-1; D call uncertain. The length of the CDR3 is 12 residues. V was pared by 6 bases and J by 10 bases, with 13 bases between. CDR1 and CDR2 from the germline V gene are SEHNR and FQNEAQ (reference sequence). The DNA of the CDR3 is TGTGCCAGCAGTCGAGAGGTGAGGGAGCAGTTCTTC. Amino acid sequence: CASSREVREQFF.

This clonotype was observed at least ten times. This chain uses TRBV2 with TRBJ2-3; D is undetermined. Germline CDR1 and CDR2: SNHLY and FYNNEI. V lost 6 bases, J lost 11 bases, and 9 bases lay in between. This CDR3 region has 10 residues. The CDR3 DNA sequence: TGTGCCAGCAGGAACCGACTGCAGTATTTT. Amino acid sequence: CASRNRLQYF.

The chain links TRBV20-1 to TRBJ1-1; D not resolved. The CDR3 spans 11 residues. Germline values: CDR1 DFQATT, CDR2 SNEGSKA (reference sequence). V lost 5 bases, J lost 0 bases, and 4 bases lay in between. The CDR3 nucleotides are TGCAGTGCTTTGGTGAACACTGAAGCTTTCTTT. This encodes CSALVNTEAFF.

This clonotype was picked up many times. This sequence joins TRBV29-1 and TRBJ2-1; TRBD2 aligns across 8 bases. This CDR3 comprises 14 residues. J lost 9 bases, V lost 3 bases, and 10 bases had no gene match. Germline assignment: CDR1 SQVTM and CDR2 ANQGSEA. The CDR3: CSVDAGTSSTEQFF. The CDR3 DNA sequence: TGCAGCGTTGACGCCGGGACTAGTTCCACTGAGCAGTTCTTC.

This chain joins TRBV28 and TRBJ2-2, with a tentative D call TRBD2 (5 bases). V dropped 8 bases and J dropped 4 bases, with 14 bases sitting between them. From germline, CDR1 is MDHEN and CDR2 SYDVKM. The CDR3 contains 14 residues. The CDR3 DNA is TGTGCCAGCGGTCCGCCGAGCGGCACCGGGGAGCTGTTTTTT. Translation gives CASGPPSGTGELFF.

V is TRBV28 and J is TRBJ2-1; 8 nucleotides agree with TRBD2. The CDR3 is 15 residues long. The V gene end was trimmed by 5 bases and the J gene end by 4 bases; junction bases not matched to a gene: 7. Germline loops: CDR1 MDHEN, CDR2 SYDVKM. Written as DNA, the CDR3 is TGTGCCAGCAGTCCCTTGAGCGGGAGATACAATGAGCAGTTCTTC. Its translation: CASSPLSGRYNEQFF.

This clonotype appeared a few times. V usage is TRBV29-1 and J usage is TRBJ1-1; D is possibly TRBD1 (6 bases). V lost 6 bases, J lost 1 base, and 18 bases lay in between. CDR3 length: 15 residues. The germline V gene encodes CDR1 SQVTM and CDR2 ANQGSEA. CDR3 coding DNA: TGCAGCGTGGCCCACCGTCCGACAGGGAACACTGAAGCTTTCTTT. Translating it yields CSVAHRPTGNTEAFF.

This chain uses TRBV9 with TRBJ1-5; no clear D. Germline CDR1 SGDLS, CDR2 YYNGEE. The CDR3 sequence is 15 residues long. The V end was cut by 0 bases, the J end by 6 bases, with 13 bases between. CDR3 sequence reads: CASSVGFGFGQPQHF. The CDR3 bases are TGTGCCAGCAGCGTAGGGTTCGGGTTTGGTCAGCCCCAGCATTTT.

V usage is TRBV7-9 and J usage is TRBJ2-7; D might be TRBD1 (5 bases). The V end lost 3 bases, the J end lost 0 bases, and 12 bases lay between the germline ends. Germline CDR1 is SEHNR and CDR2 is FQNEAQ (reference sequence). The CDR3 is made up of 15 amino acids. The CDR3, as DNA: TGTGCCAGCAGCTTCACAGGACGGACCTCCTACGAGCAGTACTTC. Translated: CASSFTGRTSYEQYF.